This passage covers 10 T cell receptor beta chains from one sample sequenced in a study of CD8 T cells in ankylosing spondylitis. MiXCR, applied by TCRdb to the 5' RACE reads, yields one record per CDR3 protein. The sample gives 40,000 to 55,000 distinct CDR3 sequences, approximately 7% of which show up once; roughly 8% is in the top ten. The sample comprised blood, either unsorted or a sorted T cell fraction (not recorded which). These receptors all come from a female donor with ankylosing spondylitis or in good health (not recorded which).

The rearrangement links TRBV11-2 to TRBJ2-1, with 11 bases identical to TRBD2. Per the germline V gene, CDR1 is SGHAT and CDR2 is FQNNGV. J gave up 2 bases and V 1 base, and 13 bases lay outside the gene matches. This CDR3 has 20 residues. In DNA form, the CDR3 reads TGTGCCAGCAGCTTAGGAGCTAGCGGGGGGCGAACCTCCACCTACAATGAGCAGTTCTTC. It translates to CASSLGASGGRTSTYNEQFF.

This clonotype was recorded many times. This rearrangement joins TRBV18 to TRBJ1-2; D not certain. The CDR3 has 13 residues. The germline gives CDR1 KGHSH, CDR2 LQKENI. The V end lost 6 bases, the J end lost 7 bases, and 15 bases lay between the germline ends. The CDR3 reads CASSLQSEGGYTF. The CDR3 DNA sequence: TGTGCCAGCTCCCTCCAGTCTGAGGGTGGCTACACCTTC.

In this sample, this clonotype turned up many times. The chain employs TRBV6-5 and TRBJ1-2, with D hard to call. Germline values: CDR1 MNHEY, CDR2 SVGAGI. V was clipped by 0 bases and J by 4 bases, with 12 bases between them. This CDR3 contains 15 residues. The CDR3, as DNA: TGTGCCAGCAGTTACTCGTCTGGCAGGACCTATGGCTACACCTTC. This sequence encodes CASSYSSGRTYGYTF.

The table lists this clonotype with a few counts. V and J are TRBV5-5 and TRBJ1-1; D not resolved. V was trimmed by 0 bases and J by 4 bases, leaving 10 bases between them. This CDR3 has 14 residues. The germline V gene encodes CDR1 SGHKS and CDR2 YYEKEE (reference sequence). DNA of the CDR3: TGTGCCAGCAGCTTGGAGGCGGTAAGCACTGAAGCTTTCTTT. Protein product: CASSLEAVSTEAFF.

The table lists this clonotype with many counts. The J gene is TRBJ1-1, the V gene TRBV5-1, with 8 bases matching TRBD1. This CDR3 contains 15 residues. V dropped 0 bases and J dropped 6; count of bases not matched to a gene: 7. Germline CDR1 reads SGHRS; CDR2 reads YFSETQ. The CDR3: CASSLAPGGEAEAFF. In DNA form, the CDR3 reads TGCGCCAGCAGCTTGGCCCCAGGGGGCGAAGCTGAAGCTTTCTTT.

On this clonotype: This sequence may be a read error, since a much larger clone differs from it by one base. The chain couples TRBV29-1 to TRBJ1-1; unclear D gene. CDR1 SQVTM and CDR2 ANQGSEA come from the germline V gene. This CDR3 is built from 14 residues. The CDR3 sequence is CSVEGQDANIEAFF. CDR3 DNA: TGCAGCGTTGAAGGCCAGGACGCGAACATTGAAGCTTTCTTT.

This clonotype was seen ten or more times. The chain has TRBV3-1 and TRBJ1-4; 9 bases map to TRBD1. This CDR3 contains 14 residues. With 4 bases clipped from V and 8 bases from J, the junction kept 5 bases outside the gene matches. The germline CDR1 and CDR2 sequences are LGHDT and YNNKEL (reference sequence). The CDR3 DNA reads TGTGCCAGCAGCCTTCCGACAGGGGGAGAAAAACTGTTTTTT. Its protein product is CASSLPTGGEKLFF. Combining the CDR3 with reference TRBV3-1 and TRBJ1-4 gives the whole variable domain DTAVSQTPKYLVTQMGNDKSIKCEQNLGHDTMYWYKQDSKKFLKIMFSYNNKELIINETVPNRFSPKSPDKAHLNLHINSLELGDSAVYFCASSLPTGGEKLFFGSGTQLSVL.

This clonotype was counted many times. The V call is TRBV20-1, the J call TRBJ1-2, with 10 bases identical to TRBD1. V dropped 0 bases and J dropped 8; count of bases not matched to a gene: 15. The CDR3 totals 17 residues. Germline V gene data show CDR1 as DFQATT and CDR2 as SNEGSKA (reference sequence). The CDR3 nucleotides are TGCAGTGCTAGAGATACCTTGAGACAGGGGGCGCCGGGGGGCTACACCTTC. Its translation: CSARDTLRQGAPGGYTF.

This clonotype was observed many times. The V call is TRBV20-1, the J call TRBJ2-7; D tentatively fits TRBD1 or TRBD2 (5 bases each). The CDR3 is made up of 15 amino acids. V was trimmed by 3 bases and J by 8 bases, leaving 23 bases between them. CDR1 DFQATT and CDR2 SNEGSKA come from the germline V gene (reference sequence). CDR3 residues: CSASVPGAGSTQQYF. The DNA of the CDR3 is TGCAGTGCTAGTGTTCCCGGGGCAGGATCTACGCAGCAGTACTTC.

This clonotype was detected ten times or more. This chain uses TRBV7-9 with TRBJ1-2, with 8 bases identical to TRBD1. The germline CDR1 and CDR2 sequences are SEHNR and FQNEAQ (reference sequence). The junction had 6 bases not matched to a gene; V was cut back by 3 bases and J by 0 bases. The CDR3 loop spans 16 amino acids. CDR3 loop: CASSFRDRTANYGYTF. In DNA, the CDR3 is TGTGCCAGCAGCTTCCGGGACAGGACAGCTAACTATGGCTACACCTTC.